This entry concerns a single TCR beta chain. This entry comes from a study of blood T cell repertoires in COVID-19. Background on the study: T cells, B-cell-depleted T cells, or PBMCs supplied cDNA or gDNA.

Here immunoSEQ multiplex PCR was the method, and the copy in TCRdb shows in-frame clones only, minus some. The profile shows about 73,000 clones, approximately 80% of them singletons. From germline, CDR1 is MNHEY and CDR2 SMNVEV (reference sequence). Trimming took 8 bases from V and 5 from J, leaving 12 bases between them. The CDR3 covers 12 residues. Recruited during active infection, patients (from Seattle) were subsequently followed longitudinally. What was sequenced was peripheral blood. The chain carries TRBV27 and TRBJ1-1; possibly TRBD1 for D (6 bases). The TCR sequence derives from a man between 65 and 80 years old with COVID-19, enrolled during active disease. CDR3 in DNA: TGTGCCAGCTCCCTTAGGGGGACTGAAGCTTTCTTT. Its translation: CASSLRGTEAFF.